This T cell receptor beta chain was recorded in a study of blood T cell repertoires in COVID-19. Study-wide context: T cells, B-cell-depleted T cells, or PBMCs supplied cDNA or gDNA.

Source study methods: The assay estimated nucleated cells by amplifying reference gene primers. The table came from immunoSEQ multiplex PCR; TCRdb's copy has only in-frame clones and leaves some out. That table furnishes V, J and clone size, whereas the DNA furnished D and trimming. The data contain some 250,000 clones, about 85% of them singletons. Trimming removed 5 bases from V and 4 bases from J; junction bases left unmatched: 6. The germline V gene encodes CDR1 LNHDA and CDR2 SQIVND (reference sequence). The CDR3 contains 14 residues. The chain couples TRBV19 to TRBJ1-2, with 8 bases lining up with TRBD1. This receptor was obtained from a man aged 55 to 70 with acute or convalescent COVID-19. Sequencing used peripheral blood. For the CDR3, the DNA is TGTGCCAGTAGTTCCCGGGACAGGCTCTATGGCTACACCTTC. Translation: CASSSRDRLYGYTF.